The clone carrying this T cell receptor (beta chain) was counted many times. The CDR3 extends over 14 amino acids. Trimming cost V 4 bases and J 4 bases; bases outside gene matches: 6. These data are taken from a study of regulatory T cells in long-lasting Graves disease. To make TCR beta libraries, researchers used iRepertoire HTBI primers and Arm-PCR of CDR3 regions. Each CDR3 protein gets one entry after TCRdb re-called the multiplex PCR reads with MiXCR. The sample holds under 700,000 distinct CDR3 sequences, around 16% seen once. Time point given: newly diagnosed GD, antithyroid drugs for less than 3 months. Researchers made the TCR library from RNA that was extracted from PBMCs. This sample also belongs to another study, concerning T cells in Graves' hyperthyroidism and ophthalmopathy.

This receptor was obtained from a woman aged 35-65 years with Graves disease. The rearrangement uses TRBV12-3 or TRBV12-4 and TRBJ1-1; TRBD1 matches at 7 bases. Sequenced here: peripheral blood mononuclear cells (PBMCs), sampled at new diagnosis, from a patient treated with antithyroid drugs. The CDR3 DNA reads TGTGCCAGCAGTTCAACAGGGGAGGCCACTGAAGCTTTCTTT. Its protein is CASSSTGEATEAFF.